This note documents a single T cell receptor beta chain sequence. What it binds is unknown. Genomic DNA provided the template from which TCR beta VDJ and CDR3 profiles were obtained. One entry per CDR3 protein, called by TCRdb with MiXCR from the reads. The sample lists under 350,000 distinct CDR3 sequences; 45% to 65% were seen once. Previously, flow cytometry had revealed CD8+CD57+ cell expansion in the patients chosen for sequencing. With no exception, the patients had severe acquired aplastic anemia. Blood samples were obtained from patients who had received no prior therapy. These data are taken from a study of CD8+CD57+ T cells in acquired aplastic anemia. Deletions cut 3 bases from V and 5 bases from J, with 13 bases between. The CDR3 consists of 14 residues. Per the germline V gene, CDR1 is KGHSH and CDR2 is LQKENI. Study-wide findings and caveats: About 29 sequences, all CD8+ CDR3, were shared between patients and controls.

The clonotype comes from a human donor with aplastic anemia. The sample was sorted CD4+, CD8+, or CD8+CD57+ T cells (not recorded which) from PBMCs. V is TRBV18 and J is TRBJ1-1; D call uncertain. CDR3 amino acids: CASSPEPSGTEAFF. The CDR3 region has the DNA TGTGCCAGCTCACCGGAGCCCTCTGGGACTGAAGCTTTCTTT.